The next 27 T cell receptor beta chains were all read from a single sample in a study of graft-versus-host responses after intestinal transplantation. Libraries were prepared by immunoSEQ multiplex PCR; TCRdb keeps only in-frame clonotypes and omits some of them. The repertoire holds about 40,000 clones, with more than 80% as singletons. The sample was PBMCs, taken around 320 days after intestinal transplant. These receptors were obtained from a human patient who received an intestinal transplant, so some T cells may come from the graft donor.

This chain uses TRBV11-3 with TRBJ2-5; TRBD2 matches at 8 bases. This CDR3 spans 15 amino acids. Germline V CDR1 and CDR2: SGHNT, YENEEA. The V segment lost 3 bases and the J segment 0 bases; nucleotides outside the gene matches: 3. The CDR3 loop reads CASSFGGAYQETQYF. The DNA of the CDR3 is TGTGCCAGCAGCTTCGGGGGGGCGTACCAAGAGACCCAGTACTTC.

This clone is labeled large. CDR3 bases: TGTGCCAGCAGCTTAGCGGGAAACACCGGGGAGCTGTTTTTT. This codes for CASSLAGNTGELFF. The chain links TRBV7-8 to TRBJ2-2; D call uncertain. There are 14 residues in the CDR3. Germline loops: CDR1 SGHVS, CDR2 FQNEAQ. The V end was cut by 0 bases, the J end by 2 bases, with 4 bases between.

V and J are TRBV2 and TRBJ1-5, with a weak D call TRBD1 (5 bases). This CDR3 comprises 15 residues. Germline V gives CDR1 SNHLY, CDR2 FYNNEI. The ends were cut back, 2 bases at V and 6 bases at J, with 14 bases in the middle. The CDR3 sequence is CASSELAIGGQPQHF. The CDR3 DNA is TGTGCCAGCAGTGAACTGGCAATTGGGGGTCAGCCCCAGCATTTT.

V and J are TRBV6-5 and TRBJ2-7, with D possibly matching TRBD1 (6 bases). The CDR3 consists of 13 residues. V dropped 2 bases and J dropped 1 base, with 6 bases sitting between them. From germline, CDR1 is MNHEY and CDR2 SVGAGI. CDR3 protein: CASSYRGSYEQYF. The CDR3 region has the DNA TGTGCCAGCAGTTACAGGGGGTCCTACGAGCAGTACTTC.

V is TRBV28 and J is TRBJ1-1; D remains unclear. Trimming pared 2 bases from V and 0 bases from J, leaving 7 bases between. Germline CDR1 MDHEN, CDR2 SYDVKM. The CDR3 runs to 14 residues. CDR3 nucleotide sequence: TGTGCCAGCAGTTTAGCAAACATGAACACTGAAGCTTTCTTT. Translation: CASSLANMNTEAFF.

This sequence joins TRBV6-5 and TRBJ2-7, with 9 bases aligning to TRBD1. Trimming cost V 2 bases and J 1 base; bases outside gene matches: 3. The CDR3 spans 15 residues. CDR1 MNHEY and CDR2 SVGAGI come from the germline V gene. In DNA form, the CDR3 reads TGTGCCAGCAGTTACGGACAGGGGACGTCCTACGAGCAGTACTTC. Amino acids: CASSYGQGTSYEQYF.

The rearrangement links TRBV4-2 to TRBJ1-1; unclear D gene. V was trimmed by 5 bases and J by 1 base, leaving 8 bases between them. CDR1 and CDR2 from the germline V gene are LGHNA and YNFKEQ. The CDR3 runs 13 residues. CDR3 protein: CASSLDPNTEAFF. The CDR3, as DNA: TGTGCCAGCAGCTTAGATCCGAACACTGAAGCTTTCTTT.

The chain uses TRBV14 and TRBJ2-2, with TRBD1 identical over 10 bases. The CDR3 runs to 18 residues. Germline loops: CDR1 SGHDN, CDR2 FVKESK. J was trimmed by 5 bases and V by 0 bases; bases with no gene match: 9. In nucleotides, the CDR3 is TGTGCCAGCAGCCAAGACCTAGGGACAGGGGAGGGTACCGGGGAGCTGTTTTTT. It codes for CASSQDLGTGEGTGELFF.

This chain links TRBV6-1 with TRBJ1-1; no firm D call. With 6 bases removed from V and 2 bases from J, the gap between germline ends came to 13 bases. The CDR3 is 14 amino acids. Germline lookup yields CDR1 MNHNS and CDR2 SASEGT. CDR3 coding DNA: TGTGCCAGCAGGGATTTCCGGGATAACACTGAAGCTTTCTTT. Protein: CASRDFRDNTEAFF.

The genes are TRBV28 and TRBJ2-2, with D unresolved. Trimming removed 6 bases at V and 3 bases at J, with 2 bases between. The CDR3 is 11 residues long. CDR1 and CDR2 from the germline V gene are MDHEN and SYDVKM. The CDR3: CASRYTGELFF. The CDR3 DNA is TGTGCCAGCAGATACACCGGGGAGCTGTTTTTT.

The chain recombines TRBV14 with TRBJ1-2, with 10 bases fitting TRBD1. Trimming at V came to 0 bases and at J to 2 bases, leaving 9 bases not matched to a gene. This CDR3 spans 18 amino acids. From germline, CDR1 is SGHDN and CDR2 FVKESK. CDR3 nucleotide sequence: TGTGCCAGCAGCCAAGAGGGACAGGGGATTTTTTTGAACTATGGCTACACCTTC. Amino acids: CASSQEGQGIFLNYGYTF.

The chain links TRBV18 to TRBJ2-5; 8 bases fit TRBD1. CDR1 is KGHSH, CDR2 LQKENI, per germline. With V trimmed by 6 bases and J by 2 bases, 2 bases remained unmatched. The CDR3 extends over 13 amino acids. CDR3 bases: TGTGCCAGCTCGGGGACAGGACAAGAGACCCAGTACTTC. Translation gives CASSGTGQETQYF.

The chain uses TRBV4-1 and TRBJ1-5, with a tentative D call TRBD1 (5 bases). Germline-derived CDR1 and CDR2 are MGHRA and YSYEKL. This CDR3 is built from 15 residues. V was shortened by 0 bases and J by 6 bases, with 12 bases between the two germline ends. CDR3 in amino acids: CASSQEIRQGQPQHF. As DNA, the CDR3 is TGCGCCAGCAGCCAAGAGATTAGGCAGGGTCAGCCCCAGCATTTT.

This chain joins TRBV7-9 and TRBJ1-1; TRBD1 agrees at 7 bases. With V trimmed by 2 bases and J by 3 bases, 6 bases remained unmatched. CDR3 size: 15 residues. Per germline, CDR1 SEHNR and CDR2 FQNEAQ (reference sequence). CDR3 DNA: TGTGCCAGCAGCTTACAGGGGGGAGAATACACTGAAGCTTTCTTT. Protein: CASSLQGGEYTEAFF.

Here the CDR3 reads CASRYSWDTEAFF. CDR3 sequence (DNA): TGTGCCAGCAGGTATAGTTGGGATACTGAAGCTTTCTTT. The chain employs TRBV6-5 and TRBJ1-1; D uncertain. Per the germline V gene, CDR1 is MNHEY and CDR2 is SVGAGI. V was pared by 6 bases and J by 5 bases, with 13 bases between. The CDR3 runs to 13 residues.

This chain connects TRBV4-1 to TRBJ2-5, with 7 bases identical to TRBD2. J lost 5 bases, V lost 1 base, and 4 bases had no gene match. There are 14 residues in the CDR3. Germline-derived CDR1 and CDR2 are MGHRA and YSYEKL. The CDR3 DNA follows: TGCGCCAGCAGCCAAGTGGAGGGAGGGGAGACCCAGTACTTC. As protein: CASSQVEGGETQYF.

Remarks on this clone: A junction boundary mismatches the germline segment, possibly from a read error. The chain links TRBV7-3 to TRBJ2-1; 7 nucleotides agree with TRBD2. Germline loops: CDR1 SGHTA, CDR2 FQGTGA. CDR3 length equals 15 residues. CDR3 region: CASSLTSGLENGQFF. In DNA, the CDR3 is TGTGCCAGCAGCTTAACTTCTGGACTAGAGAATGGGCAGTTCTTC.

V is TRBV29-1 and J is TRBJ2-2, with 7 bases identical to TRBD1. V was pared by 8 bases and J by 0 bases, with 3 bases of the junction left unmatched. The CDR3 is 13 residues long. Germline lookup yields CDR1 SQVTM and CDR2 ANQGSEA. CDR3 residues: CSPGQTNTGELFF. CDR3 sequence (DNA): TGCAGCCCGGGACAGACGAACACCGGGGAGCTGTTTTTT.

The rearrangement uses TRBV12-5 and TRBJ1-3, with TRBD1 matching 7 bases. CDR1 and CDR2 from the germline V gene are LGHNT and FRNRAP. Trimming took 1 base from V and 5 from J; bases not matched to a gene: 5. CDR3 length: 15 residues. The CDR3: CASGLGQGGRNTIYF. The CDR3 DNA reads as TGTGCTAGTGGTTTGGGACAGGGTGGGCGAAACACCATATATTTT.

The chain uses TRBV28 and TRBJ1-2, with 7 bases that match TRBD1. The CDR3 has 14 residues. After removal of 5 bases from V and 2 bases from J, the junction contained 5 bases not matched to a gene. In germline, CDR1 is MDHEN, CDR2 SYDVKM. As DNA, the CDR3 is TGTGCCAGCAGTCCGACAGGGAGGAACTATGGCTACACCTTC. Amino acids: CASSPTGRNYGYTF.

This rearrangement joins TRBV5-4 to TRBJ2-3; the D is unclear. Germline values: CDR1 SGHNT, CDR2 YYREEE (reference sequence). This CDR3 is 12 amino acids long. Trimming left V 6 bases short and J 3 bases short, with 8 bases between. CDR3 nucleotides: TGTGCCAGCAAGGGCTTGACAGATACGCAGTATTTT. Translating it yields CASKGLTDTQYF.

This chain joins TRBV5-1 and TRBJ2-1; TRBD1 or TRBD2 may be the D gene (6 bases each). Germline-derived CDR1 and CDR2 are SGHRS and YFSETQ. The V gene lost 3 bases and the J gene lost 6 bases, with 19 bases spanning the gap. This CDR3 has 16 amino acids. CDR3 region: CASSWGVGGPTNEQFF. The CDR3 nucleotides read TGCGCCAGCAGCTGGGGAGTGGGGGGCCCGACCAATGAGCAGTTCTTC.

J is TRBJ1-2 and V is TRBV4-1, with a possible D match to TRBD1 (6 bases). This CDR3 is 13 amino acids long. Trimming shortened V by 0 bases and J by 8 bases, and 10 bases separated the two germline ends. From germline, CDR1 is MGHRA and CDR2 YSYEKL. This chain's CDR3 is CASSQDPGGGYTF. DNA of the CDR3: TGCGCCAGCAGCCAAGACCCGGGGGGCGGCTACACCTTC.

The chain employs TRBV5-5 and TRBJ1-2; tentative D call: TRBD1 (5 bases). V lost 1 base, J lost 4 bases, and 17 bases lay in between. CDR1 SGHKS and CDR2 YYEKEE come from the germline V gene (reference sequence). This CDR3 is 16 amino acids long. The CDR3 spells CASSLRPTGGSYGYTF. The CDR3 bases are TGTGCCAGCAGCTTGCGGCCTACGGGGGGTTCCTATGGCTACACCTTC.

Concerning this clone: The junction does not match germline at one end; this may be a read error. The chain combines TRBV9 with TRBJ1-1; D perhaps matches TRBD1 (5 bases). From germline, CDR1 is SGDLS and CDR2 YYNGEE. This CDR3 region has 12 residues. CDR3 DNA: TGTGCCCGCAGCCGGGTGGGGGAGGGGGCTTTCTTT. Its protein is CARSRVGEGAFF.

This clone has just one count. The CDR3 DNA is TGTGCCAGCAGTAGGTGGGGTGTCGGACGGAACACCGGGGAGCTGTTTTTT. Translation gives CASSRWGVGRNTGELFF. This chain connects TRBV28 to TRBJ2-2; no clear D. The CDR3 sequence is 17 residues long. From germline, CDR1 is MDHEN and CDR2 SYDVKM. The V gene lost 5 bases and the J gene lost 1 base, with 17 bases spanning the gap.

The rearrangement uses TRBV2 and TRBJ1-2; 8 nucleotides line up with TRBD1. Losses at the gene ends were 1 base for V and 8 bases for J; bases not matched to a gene: 12. The CDR3 loop spans 16 amino acids. Germline-derived CDR1 and CDR2 are SNHLY and FYNNEI. The CDR3 sequence is CASSEDGRDRPGGYTF. Here the CDR3 DNA reads TGTGCCAGCAGTGAAGATGGGCGGGACAGGCCCGGAGGCTACACCTTC.